Below are 15 T cell receptor beta chains sequenced from a single sample in a study of identical twins. Via MiXCR, TCRdb re-called the 5' RACE reads, giving one row per CDR3 protein. The sample lists 1,800,000 or so distinct CDR3 sequences; under 35% were seen once. The sample consisted of cord blood. The receptor set was obtained from a newborn girl in good health.

The rearrangement links TRBV25-1 to TRBJ2-3; D may be TRBD1 (5 bases). The CDR3 is 16 residues long. V was trimmed by 3 bases and J by 0 bases, leaving 13 bases between them. Germline-derived CDR1 and CDR2 are MGHDK and SYGVNS. CDR3 nucleotides: TGTGCCAGCAGTGAGGGGCTCACAAGTAGCACAGATACGCAGTATTTT. Encoded protein: CASSEGLTSSTDTQYF.

The sample holds a few counts of this clonotype. The chain recombines TRBV20-1 with TRBJ1-2; D ambiguous. V lost 2 bases to trimming and J lost 5 bases, with 9 bases between them. Germline V gene sequence: CDR1 DFQATT, CDR2 SNEGSKA (reference sequence). There are 12 residues in the CDR3. CDR3 loop: CSARNSLYGYTF. The CDR3 nucleotides read TGCAGTGCTAGAAACAGTTTGTATGGCTACACCTTC.

This clonotype has ten or more counts. One end of the junction does not line up with germline, which may come from a read error. The gene calls are TRBV5-1 and TRBJ1-1, with D possibly matching TRBD1 (6 bases). The CDR3 runs to 14 residues. The V gene's germline CDR1 is SGHRS and CDR2 YFSETQ. The CDR3 is CASSPTGLNTEAFF. Here the CDR3 DNA reads TGTGCCAGCTCCCCGACAGGTCTGAACACTGAAGCTTTCTTT.

The chain employs TRBV27 and TRBJ2-7; no reliable D call. Germline CDR1 and CDR2: MNHEY and SMNVEV (reference sequence). V lost 3 bases and J lost 3, with 12 bases in between. CDR3 length equals 14 residues. The CDR3 DNA is TGTGCCAGCAGTTTTGGTTCGGATTACTACGAGCAGTACTTC. Translating it yields CASSFGSDYYEQYF.

V gene TRBV20-1 combines with J gene TRBJ1-4; 10 bases agree with TRBD1. The CDR3 extends over 14 amino acids. The germline gives CDR1 DFQATT, CDR2 SNEGSKA (reference sequence). After removal of 8 bases from V and 4 bases from J, the junction contained 7 bases not matched to a gene. CDR3 in amino acids: CSRGTGDFNEKLFF. For the CDR3, the DNA is TGCAGTCGAGGGACAGGGGATTTTAATGAAAAACTGTTTTTT.

The chain links TRBV27 to TRBJ2-1; D call uncertain. CDR1 MNHEY and CDR2 SMNVEV come from the germline V gene (reference sequence). V was shortened by 2 bases and J by 13 bases, with 24 bases between the two germline ends. This CDR3 contains 16 residues. CDR3 nucleotide sequence: TGTGCCAGCAGTTTACTCAGACAAGGCCCCTTAGAGACCCAGTTCTTC. This codes for CASSLLRQGPLETQFF.

This clonotype was observed a few times. V usage is TRBV10-3 and J usage is TRBJ2-3; 14 bases align to TRBD2. With V trimmed by 6 bases and J by 4 bases, 3 bases remained unmatched. Germline V lookup: CDR1 ENHRY, CDR2 SYGVKD. The CDR3 extends over 15 amino acids. The CDR3 nucleotides read TGTGCCATCAGGGGGACTAGCGGGAGCGCAGATACGCAGTATTTT. It translates to CAIRGTSGSADTQYF.

The J gene is TRBJ2-1, the V gene TRBV28, with 7 positions matching TRBD1. From germline, CDR1 is MDHEN and CDR2 SYDVKM. Trimming took 6 bases from V and 0 from J; bases not matched to a gene: 5. The length of the CDR3 is 15 residues. In DNA, the CDR3 is TGTGCCAGCAGGGAGGACAGGAGCTCCTACAATGAGCAGTTCTTC. Translation: CASREDRSSYNEQFF.

In the case of this clonotype: A much larger clone sits a single nucleotide away, making a read error possible. The chain has TRBV29-1 and TRBJ2-3; tentatively, D is TRBD1 (6 bases). Germline values: CDR1 SQVTM, CDR2 ANQGSEA. V was trimmed by 5 bases and J by 0 bases, leaving 9 bases between them. CDR3 length equals 13 residues. The DNA of the CDR3 is TGCAGCGTTCGACAGGAGAGCACAGATACGCAGTATTTT. This sequence encodes CSVRQESTDTQYF.

This clonotype has at least ten counts. The chain uses TRBV28 and TRBJ2-7; 10 bases align to TRBD1. The junction had 6 bases not matched to a gene; V was cut back by 2 bases and J by 2 bases. The length of the CDR3 is 16 residues. Germline V gene sequence: CDR1 MDHEN, CDR2 SYDVKM. CDR3 sequence: CASSLPGQGRPYEQYF. In DNA form, the CDR3 reads TGTGCCAGCAGTTTACCGGGACAGGGGAGACCCTACGAGCAGTACTTC. The whole variable domain, remainder taken from reference TRBV28 and TRBJ2-7, is DVKVTQSSRYLVKRTGEKVFLECVQDMDHENMFWYRQDPGLGLRLIYFSYDVKMKEKGDIPEGYSVSREKKERFSLILESASTNQTSMYLCASSLPGQGRPYEQYFGPGTRLTVT.

The CDR3: CASSRIHEQYF. The DNA for the CDR3 is TGTGCCAGCTCAAGGATCCACGAGCAGTACTTC. The gene calls are TRBV21-1 and TRBJ2-7. TRBV21-1 is listed as a pseudogene. CDR3 length: 11 amino acids.

V and J are TRBV5-1 and TRBJ2-1; TRBD2 matches 9 bases. This CDR3 region has 17 residues. J gave up 5 bases and V 4 bases, and 13 bases lay outside the gene matches. Germline V gene lookup returns CDR1 SGHRS and CDR2 YFSETQ. CDR3 DNA: TGCGCCAGCAGCCCATCAAGGGGGCTAGCGGGAAACAATGAGCAGTTCTTC. Residues: CASSPSRGLAGNNEQFF.

With respect to this clonotype: A much larger clone differs from this one at a single base, so this may be a read error. This rearrangement joins TRBV4-1 to TRBJ2-7; D is possibly TRBD2 (5 bases). The DNA end is a closer match to TRBJ2-5, so the J assignment may be wrong. The germline CDR1 and CDR2 sequences are MGHRA and YSYEKL. This CDR3 has 12 amino acids. The CDR3 region is CASGQDGRTQYF. The CDR3 DNA is TGCGCCAGCGGCCAAGATGGGAGGACCCAGTACTTC.

This clonotype was detected only a few times. V and J are TRBV5-4 and TRBJ2-1; D could derive from TRBD1 or TRBD2 (5 bases each). The germline V gene encodes CDR1 SGHNT and CDR2 YYREEE (reference sequence). This CDR3 spans 17 amino acids. Trimming removed 0 bases from V and 6 bases from J, with 19 bases in between. The CDR3 spells CASSLAPTGPPINEQFF. The CDR3, as DNA: TGTGCCAGCAGCTTGGCCCCAACGGGGCCCCCTATCAATGAGCAGTTCTTC.

The V gene is TRBV7-9, the J gene TRBJ1-4; D unclear. Germline V gene sequence: CDR1 SEHNR, CDR2 FQNEAQ (reference sequence). This CDR3 comprises 13 residues. V lost 3 bases to trimming and J lost 6 bases, with 8 bases between them. CDR3: CASSFWVHEKLFF. Written as DNA, the CDR3 is TGTGCCAGCAGCTTTTGGGTCCATGAAAAACTGTTTTTT.